This is a list of T cell receptor beta chains from one sample in a study of blood T cell repertoires in COVID-19. The method was immunoSEQ multiplex PCR; TCRdb's version includes in-frame clones alone and lacks a portion of them. This repertoire shows some 180,000 clones, roughly four fifths found once; its top ten account for approximately 12%. Sequenced: peripheral blood. These receptors originate from a woman of 80 years or more with COVID-19, enrolled during active disease. The conserved cysteine and the conserved F or W are not part of the CDR3 here. D genes are given only for firm matches.

AISKGTGGDEQY	12	TRBV10-3	TRBJ2-7	TRBD1
ASSYDGRNSPLH	12	TRBV5-6	TRBJ1-6	-
ASSLTEAAAKNIQY	14	TRBV7-9	TRBJ2-4	-
ASSYLTGGTGELF	13	TRBV7-6	TRBJ2-2	TRBD1
ASSNPQGADTEAF	13	TRBV5-1	TRBJ1-1	TRBD1
ASSIPGTTRGDTQY	14	TRBV2	TRBJ2-3	-
ASKTQASSYNSPLH	14	TRBV19	TRBJ1-6	-
ASSLILTRGNYGYT	14	TRBV6-2/TRBV6-3	TRBJ1-2	-
ASSFGTSLTLDTQY	14	TRBV7-8	TRBJ2-3	TRBD2
ASRTRGSYEQY	11	TRBV5-4	TRBJ2-7	-
ASRAGTGGRWNTEAF	15	TRBV7-9	TRBJ1-1	TRBD1
ASSLKGGAGNQPQH	14	TRBV7-2	TRBJ1-5	-
AKVLMSNEKLF	11	TRBV25-1	TRBJ1-4	-
ASSQGLGAGDTQY	13	TRBV3-1/TRBV3-2	TRBJ2-3	-
ASSLEAGFTYEQY	13	TRBV7-7	TRBJ2-7	-
ASSTALGRVGGYT	13	TRBV19	TRBJ1-2	-
ASSLGRVYEQF	11	TRBV13	TRBJ2-1	-
ASSLSIYGTGGSEAF	15	TRBV11-3	TRBJ1-1	TRBD1
ASSLLGAASGSYEQY	15	TRBV4-2	TRBJ2-7	-
AISPLGGPFPDTQY	14	TRBV10-3	TRBJ2-3	-
ASSVGGRKGNEQF	13	TRBV2	TRBJ2-1	TRBD2
ASSLMGQGAGDTQY	14	TRBV7-2	TRBJ2-3	TRBD1
SAGPYGYT	8	TRBV20-1	TRBJ1-2	-
SASLGLGGFNQPQH	14	TRBV20-1	TRBJ1-5	-
ASSPGGGETQY	11	TRBV19	TRBJ2-5	-
ASSQDPGDYGYT	12	TRBV4-1	TRBJ1-2	-
ATSRDMDSYEQY	12	TRBV15	TRBJ2-7	-
ASSHDVTGTQY	11	TRBV14	TRBJ2-3	-
ATSDARQGFTEAF	13	TRBV24-1	TRBJ1-1	TRBD1
ASSVELRGGYT	11	TRBV9	TRBJ1-2	-
ASSFSGGVYNEQF	13	TRBV7-3	TRBJ2-1	TRBD2
ASSLGGLEVEQY	12	TRBV5-1	TRBJ2-7	-
ASSLNPGGYGYT	12	TRBV27	TRBJ1-2	-
ASSLWDRGPQH	11	TRBV27	TRBJ1-5	-
SAEGTVEQF	9	TRBV20-1	TRBJ2-1	-
ASSPGGNEQF	10	TRBV4-1	TRBJ2-1	TRBD2
ASSHSAGLYGYT	12	TRBV6-5	TRBJ1-2	-
ASKGTSGAGELF	12	TRBV19	TRBJ2-2	TRBD2
ASSFSGSQETQY	12	TRBV7-9	TRBJ2-5	TRBD2
ASSEGGGAPQY	11	TRBV6-1	TRBJ2-5	TRBD2
SASPGGRHQPQH	12	TRBV20-1	TRBJ1-5	TRBD1
ASRGGDQPQH	10	TRBV12-3/TRBV12-4	TRBJ1-5	-
ASSQEWASGTDTQY	14	TRBV3-1/TRBV3-2	TRBJ2-3	TRBD2
ASSLDDRGRTGELF	14	TRBV7-6	TRBJ2-2	TRBD1
ASSFALGQTDTQY	13	TRBV6-5	TRBJ2-3	-
ASSLNGGNTEAF	12	TRBV7-2	TRBJ1-1	-
ASSVDEGAHEKLF	13	TRBV9	TRBJ1-4	-
ASSSLAWGGLAGVLGTGELF	20	TRBV19	TRBJ2-2	TRBD2
SVGAGLDYGYT	11	TRBV29-1	TRBJ1-2	-
ASSPGTSGTPDTQY	14	TRBV28	TRBJ2-3	TRBD2
ASSLAGQWWETQY	13	TRBV27	TRBJ2-5	-
ASSPYSKVDYGYT	13	TRBV14	TRBJ1-2	-
ASSPRVGQTFNYGYT	15	TRBV7-8	TRBJ1-2	TRBD1
ASSQGQLETQY	11	TRBV14	TRBJ2-5	-
ASSTSYSGANVLT	13	TRBV19	TRBJ2-6	-
ASRAGTSGRLWADTQY	16	TRBV2	TRBJ2-3	TRBD2